Listed below are T cell receptor beta chains from one sample, sequenced in a study of T cell repertoires in aging, cancer and after chemotherapy. TCRdb processed the multiplex PCR reads anew with MiXCR; each CDR3 protein has one entry. The sample has around 2,200 distinct CDR3 sequences, under 35% seen once. The material sequenced was blood. These receptors were taken from a human donor with a solid tumor. The CDR3 runs from the conserved cysteine through the conserved F or W. The order of the fields is D gene, clone size, J gene, V gene, CDR3 DNA, CDR3 protein. The D gene is left open where the match is weak. A clone size is listed for some rows: how often the clone was seen (once, few, many), or a class if it is expanded.

. medium-sized TRBJ1-1 TRBV29-1 TGCAGCGTTGAAGACGCTTCGAGGAACACTGAAGCTTTCTTT CSVEDASRNTEAFF
. . TRBJ1-6 TRBV6-5 TGTGCCGCTACCCGGGACGGGTATAATTCACCCCTCCACTTT CAATRDGYNSPLHF
TRBD1 . TRBJ1-6 TRBV20-1 TGCAGTGCTAGAGAACAGGGACAGAGGAATTCACCCCTCCACTTT CSAREQGQRNSPLHF
TRBD1 few TRBJ1-1 TRBV7-2 TGTGCCAGCAGCATCGGGACAGGGTACCCTGAAGCTTTCTTT CASSIGTGYPEAFF
TRBD2 medium-sized TRBJ2-3 TRBV7-2 TGTGCCAGCAGCTTAGCCGGACTAGCGTTGGCAGATACGCAGTATTTT CASSLAGLALADTQYF
. few TRBJ1-2 TRBV12-3/TRBV12-4 TGTGCTAGTGGTCAGGGGCCCGCGGGGGGCTACACCTTC CASGQGPAGGYTF
TRBD2 few TRBJ2-1 TRBV7-9 TGTGCCAGCAGCTCCCGCGGACTAGCGGGAGCTGAGCAGTTCTTC CASSSRGLAGAEQFF
TRBD1 few TRBJ2-7 TRBV24-1 TGTGCCACCAGTGGGGACAGCTCCTACGAGCAGTACTTC CATSGDSSYEQYF
. . TRBJ2-5 TRBV5-1 TGCGCCAGCAGCTTTATAGCGGAAGAGACCCAGTACTTC CASSFIAEETQYF
. medium-sized TRBJ1-6 TRBV30 TGTGCCTGGAGTCTAGGGGGACGTCCGAATTCACCCCTCCACTTT CAWSLGGRPNSPLHF
. . TRBJ1-6 TRBV4-2 TGTGCCAGCAGCCAAGAGGAAGGCCTCCACTTT CASSQEEGLHF
TRBD2 few TRBJ2-1 TRBV18 TGTGCCAGCTCACTGGCGACTAGCGGAAATAATGAGCAGTTCTTC CASSLATSGNNEQFF
. large TRBJ1-4 TRBV30 TGTGCCTGGAGTGACGGGAATGAAAAACTGTTTTTT CAWSDGNEKLFF
TRBD2 large TRBJ2-1 TRBV6-5 TGTGCCAGCAGTTACGCGGGAGCGGGCCAGGGCAATGAGCAGTTCTTC CASSYAGAGQGNEQFF
. medium-sized TRBJ2-6 TRBV6-5 TGTGCCAGCAGTTACCCGGGGGACCCTGGGGCCAACGTCCTGACTTTC CASSYPGDPGANVLTF
. medium-sized TRBJ2-1 TRBV12-3/TRBV12-4 TGTGCCAGCACCCCTGGGGTAGCGATATACAATGAGCAGTTCTTC CASTPGVAIYNEQFF
. . TRBJ2-7 TRBV20-1 TGCAGTGCTATACTTACCACGGTGTACGAGCAGTACTTC CSAILTTVYEQYF
TRBD1 large TRBJ1-4 TRBV15 TGTGCCACCAGCTGGGGACAGGGAGAAGAAAAACTGTTTTTT CATSWGQGEEKLFF
. large TRBJ1-3 TRBV29-1 TGCAGCGTTGCGGCCGCGTCTGGAAACACCATATATTTT CSVAAASGNTIYF
. medium-sized TRBJ2-2 TRBV27 TGTGCCAGCAGTTTATTAGGGACGAACACCGAGGAGCTGTTTTTT CASSLLGTNTEELFF
. medium-sized TRBJ1-2 TRBV20-1 TGCAGTGCTAGTTGGGGCTACACCTTC CSASWGYTF
. medium-sized TRBJ2-2 TRBV30 TGTGCCTGGAGGGGTATAAGGGGAAGGAATACCGGGGAGCTGTTTTTT CAWRGIRGRNTGELFF
. few TRBJ2-4 TRBV12-3/TRBV12-4 TGTGCCAGCAGCCGAACAGGGACCACGGACATTCAGTACTTC CASSRTGTTDIQYF
. few TRBJ2-1 TRBV7-9 TGTGCCAGCAGCTTTTTTTCCGGGCTTGGGCAGTTCTTC CASSFFSGLGQFF
. . TRBJ2-5 TRBV7-9 TGTGCCAGCAGCTTAGGGGGGAATCAAGAGACCCAGTACTTC CASSLGGNQETQYF
. medium-sized TRBJ1-2 TRBV5-6 TGTGCCAGCAGCCTGGGGCTCGTGGGCTATGGCTACACCTTC CASSLGLVGYGYTF
TRBD2 . TRBJ2-1 TRBV15 TGTGCCACCAGCAGAGATTTAGCGCTAGCGGGAGTGAATGAGCAGTTCTTC CATSRDLALAGVNEQFF
. . TRBJ2-1 TRBV14 TGTGCCAGCAGCCAGGAGGACAGCTTTGAGCAGTTCTTC CASSQEDSFEQFF
. . TRBJ2-3 TRBV20-1 TGCAGTGCTGACCCTTCTAGCACAGATACGCAGTATTTT CSADPSSTDTQYF
. few TRBJ1-3 TRBV7-9 TGTGCCAGCAGCTTGGGCCTCGCTGGTGCTGGAAACACCATATATTTT CASSLGLAGAGNTIYF
. medium-sized TRBJ2-1 TRBV7-2 TGTGCCAGCAGCTTAGCGGCGGGCGTTAACAATGAGCAGTTCTTC CASSLAAGVNNEQFF
TRBD1 medium-sized TRBJ1-1 TRBV30 TGTGCCTGGAACAGGGGCACCCCCCCCTTGAGCACTGAAGCTTTCTTT CAWNRGTPPLSTEAFF
. . TRBJ2-7 TRBV18 TGTGCCAGCTCGATACGGACGGCCCTCTACGAGCAGTACTTC CASSIRTALYEQYF
. large TRBJ1-2 TRBV29-1 TGCAGCGTTGTTTTGGGTCCCTATGGCTACACCTTC CSVVLGPYGYTF
TRBD1 . TRBJ1-1 TRBV20-1 TGCAGTGCTGGACAGGGGGCGCAAGTCACTGAAGCTTTCTTT CSAGQGAQVTEAFF
TRBD1 few TRBJ2-3 TRBV12-3/TRBV12-4 TGTGCCAGCAATAGACAGGGGGATAACACAGATACGCAGTATTTT CASNRQGDNTDTQYF
. medium-sized TRBJ2-3 TRBV27 TGTGCCAGCAGTTCTCCGGGGGGCAGCACAGATACGCAGTATTTT CASSSPGGSTDTQYF
TRBD2 large TRBJ2-5 TRBV6-5 TGTGCCAGCAGCCGGACTAGCGGGAGGGGAGAGACCCAGTACTTC CASSRTSGRGETQYF
. . TRBJ1-5 TRBV10-3 TGTGCCATCAGTGGAGGGGAGGGTTGGGGAAATCAGCCCCAGCATTTT CAISGGEGWGNQPQHF
. few TRBJ2-1 TRBV7-9 TGTGCCAGCAGCTTATGGGCCCCCGAGCAGTTCTTC CASSLWAPEQFF
. few TRBJ1-5 TRBV12-3/TRBV12-4 TGTGCCAGCAGGGAGGGGAGCAATCAGCCCCAGCATTTT CASREGSNQPQHF
. medium-sized TRBJ2-5 TRBV5-6 TGTGCCAGCAGCACTGCCGGGACCCAGTACTTC CASSTAGTQYF
. few TRBJ2-1 TRBV6-5 TGTGCCAGCAGTTACTCGAACAGGGCAAATGAGCAGTTCTTC CASSYSNRANEQFF
TRBD2 large TRBJ2-1 TRBV30 TGTGCCTGGAGTCCCGCGACTAGCGGGAGAGGGTATGAGCAGTTCTTC CAWSPATSGRGYEQFF
TRBD1 . TRBJ1-1 TRBV5-8 TGTGCCAGCAGCCCTGGGACAGGGAAACGGAACACTGAAGCTTTCTTT CASSPGTGKRNTEAFF
TRBD1 . TRBJ1-1 TRBV27 TGTGCCAGCAGTTTCAGGGGACAGCAAGCTTTCTTT CASSFRGQQAFF
TRBD2 . TRBJ2-7 TRBV20-1 TGCAGTGCTAGATTAACTAGCGGGGGTATCGGGCAGTACTTC CSARLTSGGIGQYF
. medium-sized TRBJ2-2 TRBV19 TGTGCCAGTGACAGCGCGAACACCGGGGAGCTGTTTTTT CASDSANTGELFF
. medium-sized TRBJ1-1 TRBV29-1 TGCAGCGTTGAGAAGGGAGCAGGGGCAACTGAAGCTTTCTTT CSVEKGAGATEAFF
TRBD1 . TRBJ1-2 TRBV6-5 TGTGCCAGCAGTGTATTGACAGGGTTCGGCTACACCTTC CASSVLTGFGYTF
. few TRBJ2-5 TRBV18 TGTGCCAGCTCTTTTAAGGAGACCCAGTACTTC CASSFKETQYF
. medium-sized TRBJ1-6 TRBV30 TGTGCCTGGCATAGGGGTGGAAATTCACCCCTCCACTTT CAWHRGGNSPLHF
. . TRBJ1-1 TRBV20-1 TGCAGTTCGTCCCGGGGGGTCACTGAAGCTTTCTTT CSSSRGVTEAFF
TRBD1 . TRBJ1-4 TRBV12-3/TRBV12-4 TGTGCCAGCAGCCAGGGGGGAGGGGAAAAACTGTTTTTT CASSQGGGEKLFF
. once TRBJ2-7 TRBV14 TGTGCCAGCAGCCAAGGAGGGCTCCGGGGAACTAGCAGGGGGGTATCGCGCGAGCAGTACTTC CASSQGGLRGTSRGVSREQYF
. . TRBJ1-5 TRBV7-2 TGTGCCAGCAGCTTGGAGTGGGGCAATCAGCCCCAGCATTTT CASSLEWGNQPQHF
. large TRBJ2-7 TRBV6-1 TGTGCCAGCAGTGATAGGAACGCCTACGAGCAGTACTTC CASSDRNAYEQYF
TRBD1 . TRBJ2-5 TRBV18 TGTGCCAGCTCACCCTTGGACAGGGAAGAGACCCAGTACTTC CASSPLDREETQYF
. . TRBJ2-1 TRBV5-1 TGCGCCAGCAGCTTGGGGCGGGACAGCCCCTACAATGAGCAGTTCTTC CASSLGRDSPYNEQFF